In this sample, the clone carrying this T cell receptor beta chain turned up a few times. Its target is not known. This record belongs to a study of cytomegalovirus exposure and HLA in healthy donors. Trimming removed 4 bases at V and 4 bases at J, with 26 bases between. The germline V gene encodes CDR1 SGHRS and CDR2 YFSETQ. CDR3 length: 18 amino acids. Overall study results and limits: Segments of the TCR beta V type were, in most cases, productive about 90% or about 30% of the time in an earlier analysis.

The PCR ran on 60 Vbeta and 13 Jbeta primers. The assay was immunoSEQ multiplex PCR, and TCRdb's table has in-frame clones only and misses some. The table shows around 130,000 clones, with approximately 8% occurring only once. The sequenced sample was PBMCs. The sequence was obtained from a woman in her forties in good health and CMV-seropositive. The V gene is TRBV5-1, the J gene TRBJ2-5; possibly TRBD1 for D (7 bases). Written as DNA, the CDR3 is TGCGCCAGCAGCCCGGCCAGGGGGGATTGGCTCCAGGCAGAGACCCAGTACTTC. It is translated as CASSPARGDWLQAETQYF.